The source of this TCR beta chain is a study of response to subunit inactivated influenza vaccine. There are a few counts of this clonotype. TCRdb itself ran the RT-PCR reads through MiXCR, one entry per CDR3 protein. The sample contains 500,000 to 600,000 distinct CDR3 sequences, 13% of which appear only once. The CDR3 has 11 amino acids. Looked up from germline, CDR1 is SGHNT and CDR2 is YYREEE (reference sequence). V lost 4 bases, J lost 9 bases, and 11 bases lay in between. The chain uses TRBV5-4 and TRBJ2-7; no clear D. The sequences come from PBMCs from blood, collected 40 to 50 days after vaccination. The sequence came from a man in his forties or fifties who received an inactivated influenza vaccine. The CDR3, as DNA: TGTGCCAGCAGCGCCGGATCCGCGCAGTACTTC. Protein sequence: CASSAGSAQYF.